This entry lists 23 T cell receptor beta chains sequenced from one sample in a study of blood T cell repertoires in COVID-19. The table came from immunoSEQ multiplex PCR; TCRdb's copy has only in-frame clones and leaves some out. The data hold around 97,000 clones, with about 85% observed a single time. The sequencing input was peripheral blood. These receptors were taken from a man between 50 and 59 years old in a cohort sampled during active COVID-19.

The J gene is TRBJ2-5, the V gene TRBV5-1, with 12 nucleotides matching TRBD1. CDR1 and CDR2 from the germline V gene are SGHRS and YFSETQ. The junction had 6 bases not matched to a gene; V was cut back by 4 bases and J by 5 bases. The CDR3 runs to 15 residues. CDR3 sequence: CASSPGTGGGETQYF. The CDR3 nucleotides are TGCGCCAGCAGCCCCGGGACAGGGGGCGGGGAGACCCAGTACTTC.

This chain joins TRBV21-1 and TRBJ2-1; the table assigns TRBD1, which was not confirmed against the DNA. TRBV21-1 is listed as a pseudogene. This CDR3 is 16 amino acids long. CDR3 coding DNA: TGTGCCAGCAGCAAAGTTCAGAGACAGGGTTACAATGAGCAGTTCTTC. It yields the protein CASSKVQRQGYNEQFF.

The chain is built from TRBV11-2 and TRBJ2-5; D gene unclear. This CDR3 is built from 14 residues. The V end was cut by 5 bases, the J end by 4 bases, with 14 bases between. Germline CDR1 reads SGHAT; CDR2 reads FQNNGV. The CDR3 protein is CASSNLGWRETQYF. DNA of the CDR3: TGTGCCAGCAGCAACCTCGGTTGGAGAGAGACCCAGTACTTC.

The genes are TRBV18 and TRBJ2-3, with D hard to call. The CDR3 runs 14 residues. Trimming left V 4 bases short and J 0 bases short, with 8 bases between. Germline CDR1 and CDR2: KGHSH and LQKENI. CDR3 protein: CASSLGASTDTQYF. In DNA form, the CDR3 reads TGTGCCAGCTCACTCGGTGCTAGCACAGATACGCAGTATTTT. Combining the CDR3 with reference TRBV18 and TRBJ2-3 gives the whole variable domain NAGVMQNPRHLVRRRGQEARLRCSPMKGHSHVYWYRQLPEEGLKFMVYLQKENIIDESGMPKERFSAEFPKEGPSILRIQQVVRGDSAAYFCASSLGASTDTQYFGPGTRLTVL.

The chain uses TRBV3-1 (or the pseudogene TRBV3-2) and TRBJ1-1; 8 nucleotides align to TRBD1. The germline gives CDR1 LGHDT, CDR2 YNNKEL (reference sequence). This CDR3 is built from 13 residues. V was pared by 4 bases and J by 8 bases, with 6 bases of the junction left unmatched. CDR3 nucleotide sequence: TGTGCCAGCAGCCGCACTCAGGGGGCCGAAGCTTTCTTT. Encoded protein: CASSRTQGAEAFF.

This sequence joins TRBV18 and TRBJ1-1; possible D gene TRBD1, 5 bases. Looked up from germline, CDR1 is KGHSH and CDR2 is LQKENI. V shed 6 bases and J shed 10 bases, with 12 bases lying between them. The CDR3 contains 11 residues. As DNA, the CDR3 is TGTGCCAGCTCTATGGGGCAAGGAGCTTTCTTT. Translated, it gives CASSMGQGAFF.

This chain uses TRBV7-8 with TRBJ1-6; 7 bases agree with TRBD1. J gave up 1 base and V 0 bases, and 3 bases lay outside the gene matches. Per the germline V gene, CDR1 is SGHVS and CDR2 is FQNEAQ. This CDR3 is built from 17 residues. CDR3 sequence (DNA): TGTGCCAGCAGCTTAGCCGCAGGGGGTTCCTATAATTCACCCCTCCACTTT. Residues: CASSLAAGGSYNSPLHF.

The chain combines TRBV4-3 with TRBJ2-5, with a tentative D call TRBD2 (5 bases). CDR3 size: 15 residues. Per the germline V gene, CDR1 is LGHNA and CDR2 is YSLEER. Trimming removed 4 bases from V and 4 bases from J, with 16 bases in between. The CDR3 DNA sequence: TGCGCCAGCAGCCTCACCATCGAGGGCGGAGAGACCCAGTACTTC. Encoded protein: CASSLTIEGGETQYF.

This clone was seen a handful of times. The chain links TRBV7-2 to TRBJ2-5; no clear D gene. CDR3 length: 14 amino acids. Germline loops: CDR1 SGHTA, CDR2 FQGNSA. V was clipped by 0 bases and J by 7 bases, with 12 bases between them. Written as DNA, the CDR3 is TGTGCCAGCAGCTTAGCTGGGCAGGCAGGGACCCAGTACTTC. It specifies CASSLAGQAGTQYF. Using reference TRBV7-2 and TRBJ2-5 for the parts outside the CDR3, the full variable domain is GAGVSQSPSNKVTEKGKDVELRCDPISGHTALYWYRQSLGQGLEFLIYFQGNSAPDKSGLPSDRFSAERTGGSVSTLTIQRTQQEDSAVYLCASSLAGQAGTQYFGPGTRLLVL.

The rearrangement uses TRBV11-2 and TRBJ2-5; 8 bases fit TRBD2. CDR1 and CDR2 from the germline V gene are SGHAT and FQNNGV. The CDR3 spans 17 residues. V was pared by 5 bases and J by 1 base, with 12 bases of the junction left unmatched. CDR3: CASSRSPPGGAQETQYF. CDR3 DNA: TGTGCCAGCAGCCGGTCTCCCCCCGGGGGGGCCCAAGAGACCCAGTACTTC.

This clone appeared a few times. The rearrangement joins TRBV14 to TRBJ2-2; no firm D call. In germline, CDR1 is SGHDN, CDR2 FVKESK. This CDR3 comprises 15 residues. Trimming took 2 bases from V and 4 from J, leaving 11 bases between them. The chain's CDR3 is CASSQNDFSTGELFF. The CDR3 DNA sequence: TGTGCCAGCAGCCAAAACGATTTTAGCACCGGGGAGCTGTTTTTT.

In nucleotides, the CDR3 is TGTGCCAGCAGCGGCAACAGGGGCTACAATGAGCAGTTCTTC. Protein product: CASSGNRGYNEQFF. The chain is built from TRBV13 and TRBJ2-1; 7 positions agree with TRBD1. Germline V lookup: CDR1 PRHDT, CDR2 FYEKMQ (reference sequence). The CDR3 is 14 residues long. Trimming at V came to 5 bases and at J to 3 bases, leaving 4 bases not matched to a gene.

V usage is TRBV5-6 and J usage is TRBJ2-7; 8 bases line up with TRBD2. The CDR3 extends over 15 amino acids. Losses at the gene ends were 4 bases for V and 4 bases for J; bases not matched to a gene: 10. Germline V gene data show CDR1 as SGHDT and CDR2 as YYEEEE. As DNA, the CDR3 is TGTGCCAGCAGCAGATCACCGGGACTAGAGTACGAGCAGTACGTC. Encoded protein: CASSRSPGLEYEQYV.

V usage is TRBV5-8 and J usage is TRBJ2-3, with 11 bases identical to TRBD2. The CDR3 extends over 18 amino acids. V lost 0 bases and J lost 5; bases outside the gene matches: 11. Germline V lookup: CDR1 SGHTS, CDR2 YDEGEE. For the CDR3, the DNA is TGTGCCAGCAGCTTGGCCGGTAGTAGCGGGGGGGCAAGAGATACGCAGTATTTT. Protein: CASSLAGSSGGARDTQYF.

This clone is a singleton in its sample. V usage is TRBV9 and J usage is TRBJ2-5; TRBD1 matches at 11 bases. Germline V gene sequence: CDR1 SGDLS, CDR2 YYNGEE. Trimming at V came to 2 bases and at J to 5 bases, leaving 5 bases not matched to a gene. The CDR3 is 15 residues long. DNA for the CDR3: TGTGCCAGCAGCGTGGTGGGACAGGGGGGCGAGACCCAGTACTTC. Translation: CASSVVGQGGETQYF.

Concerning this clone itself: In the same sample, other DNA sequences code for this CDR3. The CDR3 bases are TGTGCCAGCAGTGATCAGGGGAACACTGAAGCTTTCTTT. Translating gives CASSDQGNTEAFF. The chain combines TRBV2 with TRBJ1-1, with D possibly matching TRBD1 (5 bases). The CDR3 is 13 amino acids. V was shortened by 3 bases and J by 1 base, with 6 bases between the two germline ends. The germline V gene encodes CDR1 SNHLY and CDR2 FYNNEI. Drawing the rest from reference TRBV2 and TRBJ1-1, the complete variable domain is EPEVTQTPSHQVTQMGQEVILRCVPISNHLYFYWYRQILGQKVEFLVSFYNNEISEKSEIFDDQFSVERPDGSNFTLKIRSTKLEDSAMYFCASSDQGNTEAFFGQGTRLTVV.

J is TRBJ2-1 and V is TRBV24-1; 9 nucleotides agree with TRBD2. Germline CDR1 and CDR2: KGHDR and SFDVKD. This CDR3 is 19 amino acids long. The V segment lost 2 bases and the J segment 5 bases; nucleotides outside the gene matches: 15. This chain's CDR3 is CATSDSGLAGLEEDNEQFF. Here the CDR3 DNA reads TGTGCCACCAGTGATTCCGGCCTAGCGGGGCTGGAGGAGGACAATGAGCAGTTCTTC.

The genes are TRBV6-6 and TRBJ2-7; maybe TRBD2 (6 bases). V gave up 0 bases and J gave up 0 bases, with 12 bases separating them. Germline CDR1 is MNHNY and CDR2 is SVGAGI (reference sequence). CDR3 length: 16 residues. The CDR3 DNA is TGTGCCAGCAGTTACTCGGGCGGGGTGAGCTCCTACGAGCAGTACTTC. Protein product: CASSYSGGVSSYEQYF.

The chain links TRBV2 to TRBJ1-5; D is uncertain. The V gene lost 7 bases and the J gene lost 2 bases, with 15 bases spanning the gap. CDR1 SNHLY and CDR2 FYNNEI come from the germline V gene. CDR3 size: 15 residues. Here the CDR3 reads CASKSGVNGNQPQHF. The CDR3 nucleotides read TGTGCCAGCAAGTCCGGGGTAAATGGCAATCAGCCCCAGCATTTT.

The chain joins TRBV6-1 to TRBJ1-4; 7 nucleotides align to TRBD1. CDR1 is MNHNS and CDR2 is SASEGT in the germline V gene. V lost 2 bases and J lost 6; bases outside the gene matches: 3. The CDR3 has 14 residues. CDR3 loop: CASSERGQDEKLFF. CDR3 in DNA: TGTGCCAGCAGTGAAAGGGGGCAAGATGAAAAACTGTTTTTT.

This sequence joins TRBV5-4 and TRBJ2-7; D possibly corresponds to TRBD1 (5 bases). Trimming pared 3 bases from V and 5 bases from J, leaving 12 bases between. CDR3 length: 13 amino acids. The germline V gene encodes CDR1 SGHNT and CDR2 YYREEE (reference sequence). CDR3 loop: CASSSQGGNEQYV. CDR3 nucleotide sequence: TGTGCCAGCAGCTCCCAGGGTGGTAACGAGCAGTACGTC.

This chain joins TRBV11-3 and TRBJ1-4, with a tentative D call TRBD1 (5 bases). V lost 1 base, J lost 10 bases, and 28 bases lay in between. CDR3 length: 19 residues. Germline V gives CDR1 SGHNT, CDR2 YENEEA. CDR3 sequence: CASSLGSAGVTSRVAKLFF. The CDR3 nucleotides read TGTGCCAGCAGCTTAGGTTCGGCGGGGGTCACCAGCAGGGTGGCAAAACTGTTTTTT.

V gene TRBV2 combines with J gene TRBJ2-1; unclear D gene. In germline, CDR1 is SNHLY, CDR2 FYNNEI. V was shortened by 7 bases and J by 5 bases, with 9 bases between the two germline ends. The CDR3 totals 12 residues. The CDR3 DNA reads TGTGCCAGCATGACAAGGAACAATGAGCAGTTCTTC. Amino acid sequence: CASMTRNNEQFF.